The entry below gives a single T cell receptor beta chain sequence along with its context. The data are from a study of blood T cell repertoires in COVID-19. Sequencing used immunoSEQ multiplex PCR; TCRdb keeps in-frame clones, though not all of them. The table has about 190,000 clones, nearly 85% seen once. Trimming pared 1 base from V and 6 bases from J, leaving 15 bases between. From germline, CDR1 is SGHAT and CDR2 FQNNGV. This CDR3 is 15 amino acids long. The receptor was isolated from a woman in her 30s with acute or convalescent COVID-19. The chain joins TRBV11-2 to TRBJ1-1; D possibly corresponds to TRBD1 (5 bases). The specimen sequenced was peripheral blood. CDR3 sequence reads: CASSLASMGGSEAFF. CDR3 DNA sequence: TGTGCCAGCAGCTTAGCTAGTATGGGGGGGTCTGAAGCTTTCTTT.